The sequence of this T cell receptor beta chain was determined in a study of blood T cell repertoires in COVID-19 (dated by TCRdb to 2020 to 2021). Looking at the study overall: Samples from collaborators originated in the United States, Italy and Spain and spanned both the acute and convalescent phases of COVID-19. The prospective study material was composed of cDNA or gDNA derived from T cells, B-cell-depleted T cells, or PBMCs. Subjects who had been exposed to COVID-19, were actively infected with it, or had recovered from it provided the deeply sampled blood TCRbeta repertoires that made up the dataset. The repertoires were released in a freely available public database meant as a resource for research on the immune response to SARS-CoV-2. The samples were drawn from two sources: the first 160 participants of the ongoing ImmuneRACE study, and fewer than 1,500 subjects contributed by 6 global collaborators. The sample metadata nearly always contained a de-identified subject ID, COVID-19 status, age in years and sex. Where available, HLA class I and class II types were obtained from metadata supplied by the sample provider rather than from assay-based typing. Paper-wide results and their limitations: Clinical and demographic metadata were provided uncurated, with the amount varying by source and participant.

TCRbeta CDR3 regions were amplified from genomic DNA by means of the immunoSEQ Assay, a bias-controlled multiplex PCR. Turning to the authors' computational methods: The number of nucleated cells in each sample was estimated from the amplification of reference gene primers within the assay. Sequence reads were collapsed and filtered to measure the absolute abundance of every unique TCRbeta CDR3 rearrangement. For each sample, productive Simpson clonality was calculated by taking the square root of Simpson's diversity index across productive rearrangements. In TCRdb, the immuneACCESS table is reduced to in-frame sequences with V and J assigned. These tables do not hold every clone; where another copy was compared, an unresolved V gene accounts for under half, and the others remain unexplained. That table supplies the V and J calls and clone size; D and trimming were determined from the DNA. In all, the sample holds fewer than 150,000 clones, and 80% to 85% of those were seen once. The top ten hold about 4.2% of the sample.

The germline V end is reduced by 5 bases and the J end by 4 bases; junction bases left unmatched: 5. CDR3 length: 15 amino acids, cysteine to phenylalanine. Just CDR3 DNA is preserved here, 45 bases in frame from base 1. CDR1 SEHNR and CDR2 FQNEAQ are derived from the germline V gene (reference sequence). Whole blood was collected in K2EDTA tubes by collaborating institutions according to the institutions' own protocols. For TCRbeta analysis, collaborator samples were shipped as frozen whole blood, as isolated PBMCs, or as DNA extracted from either sample type. Of note for this clone: Its antigen specificity is not known. Per-nucleotide qualities are absent, and no much larger clonotype sits a single base away.

The sequence is built from TRBV7-9 and TRBJ1-4, and 9 bases in between align with TRBD1. Source material: peripheral blood. This receptor was obtained from a woman of 80 years or more with acute or convalescent COVID-19. The CDR3 reads CASSLGQGSNEKLFF. DNA sequence: TGTGCCAGCAGCCTTGGACAGGGGAGTAATGAAAAACTGTTTTTT.